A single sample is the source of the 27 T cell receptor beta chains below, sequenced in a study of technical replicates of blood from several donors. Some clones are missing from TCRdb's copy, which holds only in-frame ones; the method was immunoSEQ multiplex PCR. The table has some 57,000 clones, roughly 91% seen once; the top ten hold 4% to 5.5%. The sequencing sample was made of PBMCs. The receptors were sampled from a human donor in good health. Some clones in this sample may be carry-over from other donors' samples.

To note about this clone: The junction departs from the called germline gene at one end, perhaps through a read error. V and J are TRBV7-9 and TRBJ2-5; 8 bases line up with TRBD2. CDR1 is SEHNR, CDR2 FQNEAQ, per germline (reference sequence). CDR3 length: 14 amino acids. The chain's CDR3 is CASSVAGGGETQYF. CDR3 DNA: TGTGCCAGCAGCGTAGCCGGGGGGGGAGAGACCCAGTACTTC.

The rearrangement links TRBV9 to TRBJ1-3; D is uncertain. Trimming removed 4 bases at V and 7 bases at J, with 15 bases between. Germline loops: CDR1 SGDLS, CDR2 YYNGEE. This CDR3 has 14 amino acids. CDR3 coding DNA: TGTGCCAGCAGCATTAGAGTCCGCGGGAACACCATATATTTT. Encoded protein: CASSIRVRGNTIYF. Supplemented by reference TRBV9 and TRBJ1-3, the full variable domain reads DSGVTQTPKHLITATGQRVTLRCSPRSGDLSVYWYQQSLDQGLQFLIQYYNGEERAKGNILERFSAQQFPDLHSELNLSSLELGDSALYFCASSIRVRGNTIYFGEGSWLTVV.

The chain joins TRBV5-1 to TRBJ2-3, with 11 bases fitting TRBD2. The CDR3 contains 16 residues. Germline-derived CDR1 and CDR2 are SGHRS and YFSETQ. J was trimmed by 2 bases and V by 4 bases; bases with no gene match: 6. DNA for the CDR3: TGCGCCAGCAGCACCGGGACTAGCGGATTCACAGATACGCAGTATTTT. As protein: CASSTGTSGFTDTQYF.

The CDR3 sequence: CASSPDRGNTEAFF. In DNA, the CDR3 is TGTGCCAGCAGCCCCGACAGGGGTAACACTGAAGCTTTCTTT. The rearrangement joins TRBV6-5 to TRBJ1-1, with TRBD1 identical over 8 bases. The trim removed 6 bases at V and 2 bases at J, leaving 5 bases unmatched. Germline-derived CDR1 and CDR2 are MNHEY and SVGAGI. The CDR3 spans 14 residues.

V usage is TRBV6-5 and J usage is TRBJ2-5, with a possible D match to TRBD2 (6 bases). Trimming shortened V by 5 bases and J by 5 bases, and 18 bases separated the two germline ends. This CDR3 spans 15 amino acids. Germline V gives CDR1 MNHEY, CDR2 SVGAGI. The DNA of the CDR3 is TGTGCCAGCAGTAAACTTAGGAGGGGAGAGGAGACCCAGTACTTC. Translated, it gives CASSKLRRGEETQYF.

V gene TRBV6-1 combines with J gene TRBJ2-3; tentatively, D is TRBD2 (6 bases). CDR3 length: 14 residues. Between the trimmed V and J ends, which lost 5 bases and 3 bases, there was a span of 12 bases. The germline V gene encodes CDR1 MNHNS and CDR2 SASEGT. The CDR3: CASSRELGTDTQYF. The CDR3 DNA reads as TGTGCCAGCAGTCGGGAGCTTGGGACAGATACGCAGTATTTT.

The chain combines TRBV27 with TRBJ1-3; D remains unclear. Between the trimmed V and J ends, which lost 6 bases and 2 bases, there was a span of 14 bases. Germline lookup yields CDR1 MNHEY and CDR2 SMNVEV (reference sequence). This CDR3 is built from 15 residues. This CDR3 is CASRRSESAGNTIYF. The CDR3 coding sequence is TGTGCCAGCAGGAGGTCGGAGTCTGCTGGAAACACCATATATTTT.

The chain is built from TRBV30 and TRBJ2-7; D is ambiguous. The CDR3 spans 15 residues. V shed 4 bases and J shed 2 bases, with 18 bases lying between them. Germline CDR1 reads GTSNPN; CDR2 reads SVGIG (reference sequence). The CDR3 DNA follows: TGTGCCTGGACGTCCCTCGACAACATAGCCTACGAGCAGTACTTC. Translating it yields CAWTSLDNIAYEQYF. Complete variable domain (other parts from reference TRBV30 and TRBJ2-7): SQTIHQWPATLVQPVGSPLSLECTVEGTSNPNLYWYRQAAGRGLQLLFYSVGIGQISSEVPQNLSASRPQDRQFILSSKKLLLSDSGFYLCAWTSLDNIAYEQYFGPGTRLTVT.

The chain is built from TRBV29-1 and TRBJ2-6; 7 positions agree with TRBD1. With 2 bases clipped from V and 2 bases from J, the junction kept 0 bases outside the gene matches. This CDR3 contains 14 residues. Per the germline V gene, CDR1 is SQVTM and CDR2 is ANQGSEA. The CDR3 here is CSVETGAGANVLTF. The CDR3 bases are TGCAGCGTTGAAACAGGGGCTGGGGCCAACGTCCTGACTTTC.

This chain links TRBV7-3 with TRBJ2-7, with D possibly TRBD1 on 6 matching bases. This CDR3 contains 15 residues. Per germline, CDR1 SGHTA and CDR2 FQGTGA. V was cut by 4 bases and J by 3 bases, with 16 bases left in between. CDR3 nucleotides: TGTGCCAGCAGCTCTGGTACAGGGCCGGACTACGAGCAGTACTTC. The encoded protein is CASSSGTGPDYEQYF.

In DNA form, the CDR3 reads TGTGCCAGCAGCTTAGCGGGCAGCTGGGCCGGGGAGCTGTTTTTT. Translating it yields CASSLAGSWAGELFF. The gene calls are TRBV7-2 and TRBJ2-2; D gene ambiguous. This CDR3 region has 15 residues. Trimming pared 0 bases from V and 6 bases from J, leaving 11 bases between. Germline CDR1 SGHTA, CDR2 FQGNSA.

The DNA of the CDR3 is TGTGCCAGTAGTCCCCGAGACAGGGCACATTCACCCCTCCACTTT. Protein product: CASSPRDRAHSPLHF. This chain joins TRBV19 and TRBJ1-6; 7 bases agree with TRBD1. The CDR3 runs to 15 residues. V dropped 5 bases and J dropped 8; count of bases not matched to a gene: 9. From germline, CDR1 is LNHDA and CDR2 SQIVND (reference sequence). The complete variable domain, with remaining parts taken from reference TRBV19 and TRBJ1-6, reads DGGITQSPKYLFRKEGQNVTLSCEQNLNHDAMYWYRQDPGQGLRLIYYSQIVNDFQKGDIAEGYSVSREKKESFPLTVTSAQKNPTAFYLCASSPRDRAHSPLHFGNGTRLTVT.

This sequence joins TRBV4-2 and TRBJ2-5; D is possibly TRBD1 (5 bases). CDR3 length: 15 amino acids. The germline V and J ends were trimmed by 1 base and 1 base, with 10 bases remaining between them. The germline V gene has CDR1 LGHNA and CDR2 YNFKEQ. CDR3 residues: CASSQVFGAQETQYF. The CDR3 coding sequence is TGTGCCAGCAGCCAAGTATTTGGGGCCCAAGAGACCCAGTACTTC.

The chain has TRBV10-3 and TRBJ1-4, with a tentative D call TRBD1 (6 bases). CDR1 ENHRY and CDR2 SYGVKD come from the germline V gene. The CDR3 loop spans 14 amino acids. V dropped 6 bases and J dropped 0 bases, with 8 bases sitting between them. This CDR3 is CAIRRGPTNEKLFF. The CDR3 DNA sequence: TGTGCCATCAGGCGGGGGCCAACTAATGAAAAACTGTTTTTT.

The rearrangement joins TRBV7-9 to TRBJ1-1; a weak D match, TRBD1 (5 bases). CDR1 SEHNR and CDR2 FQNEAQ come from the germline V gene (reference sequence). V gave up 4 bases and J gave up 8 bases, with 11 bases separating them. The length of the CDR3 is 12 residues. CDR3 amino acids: CASSSGRGEAFF. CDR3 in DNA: TGTGCCAGCAGCTCAGGGCGCGGAGAAGCTTTCTTT.

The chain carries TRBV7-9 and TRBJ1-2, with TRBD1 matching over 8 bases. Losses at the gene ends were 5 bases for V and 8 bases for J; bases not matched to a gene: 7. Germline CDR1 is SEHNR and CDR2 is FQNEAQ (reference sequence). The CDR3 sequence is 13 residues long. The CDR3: CASSRPGGRGYTF. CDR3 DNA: TGTGCCAGCAGCCGACCAGGGGGCAGGGGCTACACCTTC.

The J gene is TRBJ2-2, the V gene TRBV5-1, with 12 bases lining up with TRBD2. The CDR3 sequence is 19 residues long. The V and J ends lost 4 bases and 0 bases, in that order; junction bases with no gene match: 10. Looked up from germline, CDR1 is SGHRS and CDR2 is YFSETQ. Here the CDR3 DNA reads TGCGCCAGCAGCCAACGGACTAGCGGGAAATTAACGAACACCGGGGAGCTGTTTTTT. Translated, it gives CASSQRTSGKLTNTGELFF.

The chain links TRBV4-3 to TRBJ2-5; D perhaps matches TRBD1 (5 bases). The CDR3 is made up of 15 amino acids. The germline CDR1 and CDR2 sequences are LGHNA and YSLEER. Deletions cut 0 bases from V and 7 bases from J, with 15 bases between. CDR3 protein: CASSQDQQASGTQYF. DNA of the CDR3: TGCGCCAGCAGCCAAGATCAACAGGCGTCGGGGACCCAGTACTTC.

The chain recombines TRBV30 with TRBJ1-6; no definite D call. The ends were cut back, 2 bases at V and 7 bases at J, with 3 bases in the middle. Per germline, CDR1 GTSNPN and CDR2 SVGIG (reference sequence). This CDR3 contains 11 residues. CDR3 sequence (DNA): TGTGCCTGGAGTCAGAATTCACCCCTCCACTTT. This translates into CAWSQNSPLHF.

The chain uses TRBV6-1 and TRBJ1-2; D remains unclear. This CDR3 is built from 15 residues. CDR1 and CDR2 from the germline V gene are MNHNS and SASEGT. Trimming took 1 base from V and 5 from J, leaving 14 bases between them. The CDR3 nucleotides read TGTGCCAGCAGTGAAGGCCAGGCCCGTTGGTATGGCTACACCTTC. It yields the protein CASSEGQARWYGYTF.

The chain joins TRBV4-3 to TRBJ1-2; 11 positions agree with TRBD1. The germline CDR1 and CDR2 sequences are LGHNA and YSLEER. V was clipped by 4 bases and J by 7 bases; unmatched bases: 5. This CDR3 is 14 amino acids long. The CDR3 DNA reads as TGCGCCAGCAGCCGAGCCGGGACAGGGGGTGGCTACACCTTC. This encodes CASSRAGTGGGYTF.

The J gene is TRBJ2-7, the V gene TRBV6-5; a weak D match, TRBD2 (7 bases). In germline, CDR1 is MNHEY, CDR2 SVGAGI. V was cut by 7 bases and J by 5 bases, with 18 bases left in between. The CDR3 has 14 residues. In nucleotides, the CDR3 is TGTGCCAGCAACCGGGGGGCCCTCTCGCACGAGCAGTACTTC. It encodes CASNRGALSHEQYF.

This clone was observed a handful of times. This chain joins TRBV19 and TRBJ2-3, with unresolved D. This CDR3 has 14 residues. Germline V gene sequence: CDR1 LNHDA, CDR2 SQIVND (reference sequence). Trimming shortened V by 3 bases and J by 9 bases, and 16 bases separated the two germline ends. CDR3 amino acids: CASSITLALGTQYF. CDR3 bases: TGTGCCAGTAGTATCACCCTCGCCCTCGGGACGCAGTATTTT.

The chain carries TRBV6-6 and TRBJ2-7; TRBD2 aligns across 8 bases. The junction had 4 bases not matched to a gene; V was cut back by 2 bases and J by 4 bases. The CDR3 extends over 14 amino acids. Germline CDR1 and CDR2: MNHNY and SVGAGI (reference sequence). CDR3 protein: CASSYRSGGYEQYF. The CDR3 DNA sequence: TGTGCCAGCAGTTACCGATCGGGAGGGTACGAGCAGTACTTC.

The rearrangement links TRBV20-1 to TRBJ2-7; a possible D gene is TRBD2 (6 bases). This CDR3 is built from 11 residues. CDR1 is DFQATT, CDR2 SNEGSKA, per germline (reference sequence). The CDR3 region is CSAPGGNEQYF. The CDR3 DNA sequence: TGCAGCGCGCCAGGAGGGAACGAGCAGTACTTC.

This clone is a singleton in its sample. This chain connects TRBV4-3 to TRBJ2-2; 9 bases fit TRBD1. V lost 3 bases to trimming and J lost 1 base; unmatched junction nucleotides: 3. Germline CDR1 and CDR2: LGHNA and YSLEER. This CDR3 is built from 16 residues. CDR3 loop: CASSQGTGWNTGELFF. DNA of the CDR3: TGCGCCAGCAGCCAGGGGACAGGGTGGAACACCGGGGAGCTGTTTTTT.

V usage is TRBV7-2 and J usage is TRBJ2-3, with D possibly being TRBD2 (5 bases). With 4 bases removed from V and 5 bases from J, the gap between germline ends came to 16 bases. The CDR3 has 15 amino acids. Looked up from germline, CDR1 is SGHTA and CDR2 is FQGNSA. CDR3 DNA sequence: TGTGCCAGCAGCTCACGCACCACTAGTGTAGATACGCAGTATTTT. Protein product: CASSSRTTSVDTQYF. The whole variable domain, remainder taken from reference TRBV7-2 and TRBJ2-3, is GAGVSQSPSNKVTEKGKDVELRCDPISGHTALYWYRQSLGQGLEFLIYFQGNSAPDKSGLPSDRFSAERTGGSVSTLTIQRTQQEDSAVYLCASSSRTTSVDTQYFGPGTRLTVL.